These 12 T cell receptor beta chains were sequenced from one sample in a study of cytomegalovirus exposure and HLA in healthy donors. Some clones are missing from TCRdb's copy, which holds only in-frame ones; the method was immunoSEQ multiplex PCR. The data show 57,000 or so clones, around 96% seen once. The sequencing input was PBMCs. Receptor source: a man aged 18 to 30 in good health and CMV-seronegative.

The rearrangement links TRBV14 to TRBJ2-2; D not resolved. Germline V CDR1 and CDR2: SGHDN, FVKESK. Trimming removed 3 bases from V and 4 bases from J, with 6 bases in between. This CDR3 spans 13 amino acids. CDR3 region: CASSQTFTGELFF. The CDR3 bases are TGTGCCAGCAGCCAGACTTTCACCGGGGAGCTGTTTTTT. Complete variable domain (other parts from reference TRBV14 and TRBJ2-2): EAGVTQFPSHSVIEKGQTVTLRCDPISGHDNLYWYRRVMGKEIKFLLHFVKESKQDESGMPNNRFLAERTGGTYSTLKVQPAELEDSGVYFCASSQTFTGELFFGEGSRLTVL.

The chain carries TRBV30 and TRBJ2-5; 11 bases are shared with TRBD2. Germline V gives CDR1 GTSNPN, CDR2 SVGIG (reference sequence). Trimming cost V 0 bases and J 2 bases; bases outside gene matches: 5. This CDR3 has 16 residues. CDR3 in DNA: TGTGCCTGGAGTGTACCGGGACTAGCGGTTCAAGAGACCCAGTACTTC. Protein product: CAWSVPGLAVQETQYF.

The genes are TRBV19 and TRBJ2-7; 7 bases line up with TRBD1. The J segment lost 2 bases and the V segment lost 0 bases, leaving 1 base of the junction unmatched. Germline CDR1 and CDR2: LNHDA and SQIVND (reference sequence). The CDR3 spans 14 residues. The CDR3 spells CASSIEGQTYEQYF. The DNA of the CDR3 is TGTGCCAGTAGTATAGAGGGACAGACCTACGAGCAGTACTTC.

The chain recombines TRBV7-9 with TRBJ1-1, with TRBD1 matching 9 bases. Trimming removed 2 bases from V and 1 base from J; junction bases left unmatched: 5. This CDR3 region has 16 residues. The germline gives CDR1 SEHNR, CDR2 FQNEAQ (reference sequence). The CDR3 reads CASSLPTGGRNTEAFF. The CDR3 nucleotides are TGTGCCAGCAGCTTACCGACAGGGGGGAGGAACACTGAAGCTTTCTTT.

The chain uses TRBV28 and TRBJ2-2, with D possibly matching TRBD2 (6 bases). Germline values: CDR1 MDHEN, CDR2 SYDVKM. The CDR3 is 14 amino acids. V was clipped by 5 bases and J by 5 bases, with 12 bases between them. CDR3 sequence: CASSDRAGTGELFF. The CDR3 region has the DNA TGTGCCAGCAGTGATCGGGCGGGAACCGGGGAGCTGTTTTTT.

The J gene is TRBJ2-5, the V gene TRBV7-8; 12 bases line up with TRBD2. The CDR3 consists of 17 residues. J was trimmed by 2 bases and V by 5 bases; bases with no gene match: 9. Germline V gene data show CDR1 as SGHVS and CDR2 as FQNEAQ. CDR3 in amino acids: CASSPWTSGTQQETQYF. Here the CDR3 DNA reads TGTGCCAGCAGCCCATGGACTAGCGGGACCCAACAAGAGACCCAGTACTTC.

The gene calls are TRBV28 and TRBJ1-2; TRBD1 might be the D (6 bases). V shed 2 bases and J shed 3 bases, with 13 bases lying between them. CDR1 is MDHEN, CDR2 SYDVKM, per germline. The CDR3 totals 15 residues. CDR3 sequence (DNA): TGTGCCAGCAGTTTAAGGCCAGGGGCGGACTATGGCTACACCTTC. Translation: CASSLRPGADYGYTF.

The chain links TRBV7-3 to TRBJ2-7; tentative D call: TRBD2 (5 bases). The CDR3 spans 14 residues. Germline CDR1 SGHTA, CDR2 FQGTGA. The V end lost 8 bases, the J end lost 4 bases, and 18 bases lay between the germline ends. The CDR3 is CASGGPRLGYEQYF. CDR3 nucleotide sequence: TGTGCCAGCGGCGGGCCGAGGCTTGGGTACGAGCAGTACTTC.

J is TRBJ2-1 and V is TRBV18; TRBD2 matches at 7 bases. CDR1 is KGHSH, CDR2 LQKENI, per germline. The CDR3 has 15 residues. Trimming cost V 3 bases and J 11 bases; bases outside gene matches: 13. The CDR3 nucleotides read TGTGCCAGCTCACCGAGCGGGGCCGCCCAGGTGCAGCAGTTCTTC. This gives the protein CASSPSGAAQVQQFF. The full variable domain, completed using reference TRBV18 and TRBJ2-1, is NAGVMQNPRHLVRRRGQEARLRCSPMKGHSHVYWYRQLPEEGLKFMVYLQKENIIDESGMPKERFSAEFPKEGPSILRIQQVVRGDSAAYFCASSPSGAAQVQQFFGPGTRLTVL.

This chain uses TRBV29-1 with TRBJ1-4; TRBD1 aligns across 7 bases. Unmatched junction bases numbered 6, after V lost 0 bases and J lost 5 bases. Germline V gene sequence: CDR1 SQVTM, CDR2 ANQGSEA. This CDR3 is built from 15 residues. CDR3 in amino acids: CSVEDPDRRNEKLFF. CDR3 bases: TGCAGCGTTGAAGACCCGGACAGGCGGAATGAAAAACTGTTTTTT.

CDR3 region: CASSLEAGTVIYEQYF. The CDR3 DNA reads TGTGCCAGCAGCTTAGAGGCCGGGACAGTGATCTACGAGCAGTACTTC. The gene calls are TRBV7-8 and TRBJ2-7, with 7 bases matching TRBD1. The CDR3 covers 16 residues. V was pared by 1 base and J by 3 bases, with 9 bases of the junction left unmatched. The germline CDR1 and CDR2 sequences are SGHVS and FQNEAQ.

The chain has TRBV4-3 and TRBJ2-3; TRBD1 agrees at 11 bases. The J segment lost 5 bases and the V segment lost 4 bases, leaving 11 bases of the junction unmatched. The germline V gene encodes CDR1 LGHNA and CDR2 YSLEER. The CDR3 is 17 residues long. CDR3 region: CASSPSPGTGGLDTQYF. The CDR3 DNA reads TGCGCCAGCAGCCCCAGTCCGGGGACAGGGGGTTTAGATACGCAGTATTTT.